This T cell receptor beta chain was observed in a study of blood T cells in healthy people across ages. Together with a sample-barcoded 5' primer, a J-beta primer mix was included in a second PCR lasting about 7 to 12 cycles. TCRdb ran MiXCR on the 5' RACE reads and lists one entry per CDR3 protein. The sample includes 600,000 to 1,000,000 distinct CDR3 sequences, 20% to 25% seen only once; the top ten take approximately 3.7%. This clonotype appeared a single time. Antigen: not known. General study results and limits: Reliance upon unsorted PBMCs precluded definitive naive versus antigen-experienced comparison.

Another study also made use of these data, one on T cells of mothers and their children.

Input material: blood. This TCR came from a boy aged 5-17 years in good health.

The CDR3: CASSESSGQPQHF. DNA of the CDR3: TGTGCCAGCAGTGAATCAAGCGGCCAGCCCCAGCATTTT. The chain carries TRBV25-1 and TRBJ1-5; no reliable D call. The length of the CDR3 is 13 residues. V lost 1 base, J lost 7 bases, and 8 bases lay in between. In germline, CDR1 is MGHDK, CDR2 SYGVNS.